The 14 T cell receptor beta chains listed next were all sequenced from one sample in a study of OX40 agonist ivuxolimab in advanced cancers. The data were produced by immunoSEQ multiplex PCR, yet TCRdb's version contains in-frame clones alone and is incomplete. The profile shows over 85,000 clones, roughly nine tenths of them singletons. Material: CD4+ or CD8+ T cells sorted from blood, obtained in a trial of the OX40 agonist ivuxolimab. The receptors originated from an adult with an advanced solid tumor such as melanoma, head and neck, liver or kidney cancer.

The gene calls are TRBV9 and TRBJ1-2; D not resolved. The germline V gene has CDR1 SGDLS and CDR2 YYNGEE. Trimming shortened V by 2 bases and J by 2 bases, and 7 bases separated the two germline ends. This CDR3 region has 13 residues. The DNA for the CDR3 is TGTGCCAGCAGCGTGGGAGAGAACTATGGCTACACCTTC. Translation gives CASSVGENYGYTF.

The chain joins TRBV7-8 to TRBJ1-2, with a weak D call TRBD1 (6 bases). Germline V gives CDR1 SGHVS, CDR2 FQNEAQ. The V gene lost 5 bases and the J gene lost 5 bases, with 15 bases spanning the gap. This CDR3 spans 14 amino acids. DNA of the CDR3: TGTGCCAGCAGCCCCCGCGTGGGGGCTTATGGCTACACCTTC. This gives the protein CASSPRVGAYGYTF.

This clone was seen a single time. The chain employs TRBV2 and TRBJ1-2; a weak D match, TRBD1 (6 bases). The V end lost 3 bases, the J end lost 4 bases, and 12 bases lay between the germline ends. The CDR3 loop spans 14 amino acids. Germline CDR1 reads SNHLY; CDR2 reads FYNNEI. The CDR3 nucleotides read TGTGCCAGCAGTGACAGGGGCCGGACCTATGGCTACACCTTC. Its protein is CASSDRGRTYGYTF. Supplemented by reference TRBV2 and TRBJ1-2, the full variable domain reads EPEVTQTPSHQVTQMGQEVILRCVPISNHLYFYWYRQILGQKVEFLVSFYNNEISEKSEIFDDQFSVERPDGSNFTLKIRSTKLEDSAMYFCASSDRGRTYGYTFGSGTRLTVV.

This clone was found a few times. Other DNA variants within this sample encode the same CDR3. The chain links TRBV5-1 to TRBJ1-1; D is undetermined. The CDR3 is 13 amino acids. V lost 0 bases and J lost 7, with 10 bases in between. The germline gives CDR1 SGHRS, CDR2 YFSETQ. CDR3 bases: TGCGCCAGCAGCTTGGGTTCTGCGGGTGAAGCTTTCTTT. It encodes CASSLGSAGEAFF.

The V and J genes are TRBV11-2 and TRBJ1-6; D might be TRBD1 (6 bases). The V end was cut by 5 bases, the J end by 10 bases, with 15 bases between. This CDR3 has 14 residues. Germline values: CDR1 SGHAT, CDR2 FQNNGV. For the CDR3, the DNA is TGTGCCAGCAGCCGAGGGGGTTTTTCGTCACCCCTCCACTTT. Its protein is CASSRGGFSSPLHF.

This chain connects TRBV28 to TRBJ2-3, with TRBD1 matching over 7 bases. Germline lookup yields CDR1 MDHEN and CDR2 SYDVKM. The CDR3 is 17 amino acids. J lost 2 bases, V lost 6 bases, and 14 bases had no gene match. The DNA for the CDR3 is TGTGCCAGCAGCTTCAAACCGGGACAGCCCTTCACAGATACGCAGTATTTT. This codes for CASSFKPGQPFTDTQYF.

The genes are TRBV14 and TRBJ2-5, with D possibly being TRBD1 or TRBD2 (5 bases each). From germline, CDR1 is SGHDN and CDR2 FVKESK. V dropped 1 base and J dropped 5 bases, with 20 bases sitting between them. The CDR3 is made up of 17 amino acids. The CDR3 DNA reads TGTGCCAGCAGCCAAGGCTTTCTTGGGACCCTGCTGGAGACCCAGTACTTC. Its translation: CASSQGFLGTLLETQYF.

J is TRBJ2-1 and V is TRBV11-2; 7 bases align to TRBD1. J was trimmed by 8 bases and V by 2 bases; bases with no gene match: 6. The CDR3 is made up of 14 amino acids. From germline, CDR1 is SGHAT and CDR2 FQNNGV. CDR3 bases: TGTGCCAGCAGCTTAAGGGGGCCTCCGGATGAGCAGTTCTTC. Encoded protein: CASSLRGPPDEQFF.

V gene TRBV11-2 combines with J gene TRBJ2-7; 7 bases are a match to TRBD1. The CDR3 length is 14 residues. Germline V gene lookup returns CDR1 SGHAT and CDR2 FQNNGV. Unmatched junction bases numbered 6, after V lost 4 bases and J lost 3 bases. The CDR3 sequence: CASSSQGQYYEQYF. Written as DNA, the CDR3 is TGTGCCAGCAGCTCGCAGGGACAGTACTACGAGCAGTACTTC.

The CDR3 region is CASSKTGGNEQYF. The CDR3 nucleotides are TGTGCCAGCAGCAAAACAGGGGGCAACGAGCAGTACTTC. The chain combines TRBV7-9 with TRBJ2-7, with 9 nucleotides matching TRBD1. The CDR3 has 13 amino acids. With 5 bases clipped from V and 5 bases from J, the junction kept 4 bases outside the gene matches. Germline-derived CDR1 and CDR2 are SEHNR and FQNEAQ (reference sequence).

This clone was counted a single time. V gene TRBV18 combines with J gene TRBJ2-7, with D maybe TRBD1 (5 bases). Germline assignment: CDR1 KGHSH and CDR2 LQKENI. The V end was cut by 3 bases, the J end by 3 bases, with 27 bases between. The CDR3 covers 19 residues. The CDR3 DNA sequence: TGTGCCAGCTCACCCTCCTCAGGACAAGCCCCTTACTCCGGCTACGAGCAGTACTTC. Translation: CASSPSSGQAPYSGYEQYF.

The chain couples TRBV5-1 to TRBJ1-2; no reliable D call. V was cut by 4 bases and J by 0 bases, with 4 bases left in between. Germline CDR1 SGHRS, CDR2 YFSETQ. The CDR3 covers 12 residues. In DNA form, the CDR3 reads TGCGCCAGCAGCGACGCTAACTATGGCTACACCTTC. This translates into CASSDANYGYTF.

This chain uses TRBV7-2 with TRBJ2-1; no reliable D call. V dropped 6 bases and J dropped 10 bases, with 10 bases sitting between them. Germline V gene sequence: CDR1 SGHTA, CDR2 FQGNSA. The CDR3 covers 11 residues. CDR3 DNA sequence: TGTGCCAGCAGGTCCTCCCGCGAGCAGTTCTTC. It encodes CASRSSREQFF.

The chain joins TRBV14 to TRBJ1-2, with D perhaps matching TRBD1 (6 bases). Germline V gene lookup returns CDR1 SGHDN and CDR2 FVKESK. The V end was cut by 5 bases, the J end by 1 base, with 17 bases between. The CDR3 is made up of 16 amino acids. In nucleotides, the CDR3 is TGTGCCAGCAGCAACGACGCCATCAGGGGTAACTATGGCTACACCTTC. This codes for CASSNDAIRGNYGYTF.